This TCR beta chain was identified in a study of molecular identifiers for immune sequencing clone quantification. Overall study context: RNA from around 20,000 or 100,000 naive CD8 cells was split five ways in replicates, with four sequenced. General study points: Naive cells had under 1% of molecules in clones above 20 RNA copies, effectors over 99%. Spiked Jurkat TCR RNA from one cell was reportedly detectable among fewer than 1.2 million naive cells.

Bulk TCR library preparation followed previously described methods with listed TCR primers. TCRdb redid the calling of the PCR reads with MiXCR, one entry per CDR3 protein. The sample carries about 100,000 distinct CDR3 sequences, 30% to 45% recorded once. Of note for this clonotype: Its antigen remains unidentified.

The CDR3 length is 13 residues. Germline CDR1 SGHTA, CDR2 FQGTGA. V was shortened by 5 bases and J by 9 bases, with 17 bases between the two germline ends. This receptor was taken from a human donor in good health. Some libraries in this study had Jurkat cell RNA spiked in. What was sequenced was naive CD8+ T cells from blood, with Jurkat cell RNA spiked in. Subset reported: FACS-sorted CD8+CD4-CCR7+CD45RA+ naive T cells. V gene TRBV7-3 combines with J gene TRBJ2-7; D not certain. The CDR3: CASSPKLGGVQYF. The CDR3 nucleotides read TGTGCCAGCAGCCCCAAACTGGGCGGCGTGCAGTACTTC.